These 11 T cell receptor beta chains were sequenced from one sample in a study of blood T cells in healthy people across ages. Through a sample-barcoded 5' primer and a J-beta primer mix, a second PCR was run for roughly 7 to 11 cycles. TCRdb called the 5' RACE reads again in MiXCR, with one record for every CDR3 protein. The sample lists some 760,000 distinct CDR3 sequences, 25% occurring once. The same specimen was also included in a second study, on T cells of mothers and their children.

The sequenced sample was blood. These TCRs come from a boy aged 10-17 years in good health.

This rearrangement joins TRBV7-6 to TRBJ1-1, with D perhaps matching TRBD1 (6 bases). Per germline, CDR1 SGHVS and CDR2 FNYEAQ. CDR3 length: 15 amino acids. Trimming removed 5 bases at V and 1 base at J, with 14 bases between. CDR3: CASSALTGPNTEAFF. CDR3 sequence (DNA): TGTGCCAGCAGCGCCTTAACAGGGCCGAACACTGAAGCTTTCTTT.

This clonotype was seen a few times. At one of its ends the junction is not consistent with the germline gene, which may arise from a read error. The CDR3 nucleotides read TGTGCCAGCATCTCGGGGTCGGTGACCCAAGAGACCCGGTACTTC. Translation gives CASISGSVTQETRYF. This chain uses TRBV28 with TRBJ2-5; tentative D call: TRBD2 (5 bases). The CDR3 has 15 amino acids. Germline CDR1 is MDHEN and CDR2 is SYDVKM.

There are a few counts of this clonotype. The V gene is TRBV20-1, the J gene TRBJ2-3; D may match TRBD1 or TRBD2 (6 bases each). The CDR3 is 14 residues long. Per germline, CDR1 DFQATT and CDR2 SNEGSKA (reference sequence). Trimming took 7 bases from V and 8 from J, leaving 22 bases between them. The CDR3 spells CSVGRGSEGGTQYF. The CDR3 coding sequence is TGCAGTGTGGGCCGCGGCTCCGAGGGGGGTACGCAGTATTTT.

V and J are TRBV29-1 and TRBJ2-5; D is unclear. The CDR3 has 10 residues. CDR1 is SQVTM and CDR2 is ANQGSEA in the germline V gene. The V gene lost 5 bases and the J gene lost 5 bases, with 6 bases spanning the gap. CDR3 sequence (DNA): TGCAGCGTTTACGGGGAGACCCAGTACTTC. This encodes CSVYGETQYF.

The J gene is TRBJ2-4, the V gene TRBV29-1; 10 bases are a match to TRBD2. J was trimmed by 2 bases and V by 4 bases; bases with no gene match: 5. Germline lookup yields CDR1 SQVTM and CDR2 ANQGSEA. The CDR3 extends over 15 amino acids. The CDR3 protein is CSVGQRGGTKNIQYF. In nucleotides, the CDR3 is TGCAGCGTTGGACAGCGGGGGGGTACCAAAAACATTCAGTACTTC.

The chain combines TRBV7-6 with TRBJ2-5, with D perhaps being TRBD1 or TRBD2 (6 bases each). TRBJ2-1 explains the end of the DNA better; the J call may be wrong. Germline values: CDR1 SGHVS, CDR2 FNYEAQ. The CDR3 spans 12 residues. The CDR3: CASSPPGAEQFF. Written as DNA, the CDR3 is TGTGCCAGCAGCCCCCCGGGGGCTGAGCAGTTCTTC.

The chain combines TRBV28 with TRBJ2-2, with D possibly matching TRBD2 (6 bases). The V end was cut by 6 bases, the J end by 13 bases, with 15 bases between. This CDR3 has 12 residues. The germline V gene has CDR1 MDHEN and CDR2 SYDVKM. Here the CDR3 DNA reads TGTGCCAGCAGCGGCGGGGCCCCCGGGCTGTTTTTT. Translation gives CASSGGAPGLFF.

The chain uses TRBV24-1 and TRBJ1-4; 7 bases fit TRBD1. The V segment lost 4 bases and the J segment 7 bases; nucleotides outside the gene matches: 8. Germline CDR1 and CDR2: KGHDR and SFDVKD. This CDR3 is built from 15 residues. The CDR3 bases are TGTGCCACCAGTGACCCCCGGGACAGACCTGAAAAACTGTTTTTT. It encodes CATSDPRDRPEKLFF.

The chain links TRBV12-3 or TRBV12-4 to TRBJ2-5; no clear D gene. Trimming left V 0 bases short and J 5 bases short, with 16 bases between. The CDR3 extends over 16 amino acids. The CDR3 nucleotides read TGTGCCAGCAGTTTAGCCGGTTTATCTAAGAGGGAGACCCAGTACTTC. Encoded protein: CASSLAGLSKRETQYF.

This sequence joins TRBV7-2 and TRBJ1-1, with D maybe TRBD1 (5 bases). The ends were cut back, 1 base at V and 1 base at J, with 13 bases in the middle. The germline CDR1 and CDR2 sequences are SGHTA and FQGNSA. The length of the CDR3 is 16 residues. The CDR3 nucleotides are TGTGCCAGCAGCTTAGGTGGCGGCGGGGGGAACACTGAAGCTTTCTTT. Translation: CASSLGGGGGNTEAFF. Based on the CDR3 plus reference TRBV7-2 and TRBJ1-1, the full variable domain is GAGVSQSPSNKVTEKGKDVELRCDPISGHTALYWYRQSLGQGLEFLIYFQGNSAPDKSGLPSDRFSAERTGGSVSTLTIQRTQQEDSAVYLCASSLGGGGGNTEAFFGQGTRLTVV.

CDR3 sequence (DNA): TGTGCCAGCAGCTACCGGACAGATTTCATGAACACTGAAGCTTTCTTT. Translated: CASSYRTDFMNTEAFF. The chain carries TRBV7-8 and TRBJ1-1; D may be TRBD1 (6 bases). Trimming shortened V by 4 bases and J by 0 bases, and 15 bases separated the two germline ends. Looked up from germline, CDR1 is SGHVS and CDR2 is FQNEAQ. The CDR3 totals 16 residues.